The rows below give T cell receptor beta chains drawn from one sample of a study of blood T cell repertoires in COVID-19. Produced via immunoSEQ multiplex PCR; TCRdb's table is partial and in-frame only. The repertoire includes about 400,000 clones, 80% to 90% of them detected once, and 1.5% to 2.5% sits in the top ten. Sequencing was performed on PBMCs or T cells enriched from blood (not recorded which). These receptors were collected from a man aged 35-49 years in a cohort exposed to, infected with or recovered from COVID-19 (not recorded which). CDR3s include the opening cysteine and the closing phenylalanine or tryptophan. Fields, in order: D gene, clone size, J gene, V gene, CDR3 protein, CDR3 DNA. The D gene is left open where the match is weak. Clone size, where shown, is once, few, many, or a class for clones that have expanded.

>NA|NA|TRBJ1-2|TRBV10-3
CAISESSRDHGYTF
TGTGCCATCAGTGAGTCGAGCAGGGATCATGGCTACACCTTC
>TRBD1|once|TRBJ2-7|TRBV15
CATSRSGQAYEQYF
TGTGCCACCAGCAGATCGGGACAGGCCTACGAGCAGTACTTC
>TRBD1|once|TRBJ1-2|TRBV4-2
CASQLGQGANYGYTF
TGTGCCAGCCAACTCGGACAGGGGGCGAATTATGGCTACACCTTC
>TRBD1|few|TRBJ2-5|TRBV28
CASSSGSGGQETQYF
TGTGCCAGCAGTTCCGGCTCAGGGGGCCAAGAGACCCAGTACTTC
>NA|NA|TRBJ2-2|TRBV5-1
CASSLAGQVVSGGETGELFF
TGCGCCAGCAGCTTGGCTGGACAGGTCGTTAGCGGAGGTGAGACCGGGGAGCTGTTTTTT
>NA|NA|TRBJ1-1|TRBV25-1
CASSQGLGRGTEAFF
TGTGCCAGCAGTCAAGGACTGGGTCGGGGCACTGAAGCTTTCTTT
>TRBD1|NA|TRBJ2-7|TRBV10-3
CAISDAGQGIYEQYF
TGTGCCATCAGTGATGCAGGACAGGGCATCTACGAGCAGTACTTC
>NA|NA|TRBJ1-5|TRBV19
CASSMSGGNQPQHF
TGTGCCAGTAGTATGTCAGGCGGGAATCAGCCCCAGCATTTT
>NA|NA|TRBJ2-7|TRBV2
CASSGEGGYEQYF
TGTGCCAGCTCCGGGGAGGGGGGATACGAGCAGTACTTC
>NA|NA|TRBJ1-1|TRBV27
CASRPERHNTEAFF
TGTGCCAGCAGGCCAGAGAGACATAACACTGAAGCTTTCTTT
>NA|once|TRBJ1-6|TRBV9
CASSATQTGSPLHF
TGTGCCAGCAGCGCTACCCAGACAGGTTCACCCCTCCACTTT
>TRBD1|NA|TRBJ2-3|TRBV7-9
CASSLGTGDHGTDTQYF
TGTGCCAGCAGCTTAGGGACAGGGGATCACGGCACAGATACGCAGTATTTT
>NA|NA|TRBJ1-1|TRBV18
CASSPQEGSYTEAFF
TGTGCCAGCTCACCGCAGGAGGGTAGCTACACTGAAGCTTTCTTT
>NA|few|TRBJ2-4|TRBV7-9
CASSPLAKNIQYF
TGTGCCAGCAGCCCCCTGGCCAAAAACATTCAGTACTTC
>TRBD1|NA|TRBJ2-7|TRBV2
CASRNRGLSYEQYF
TGTGCCAGCAGGAACAGGGGCCTCTCCTACGAGCAGTACTTC
>TRBD1|NA|TRBJ1-1|TRBV6-5
CASRLTGTGKPEAFF
TGTGCCAGCAGACTAACCGGGACAGGGAAGCCTGAAGCTTTCTTT
>NA|NA|TRBJ1-3|TRBV7-2
CASSLGGLSGNTIYF
TGTGCCAGCAGCTTAGGGGGACTCTCTGGAAACACCATATATTTT
>NA|NA|TRBJ2-3|TRBV2
CASSLGRGADTQYF
TGTGCCAGCAGCCTAGGTCGCGGCGCAGATACGCAGTATTTT
>NA|NA|TRBJ1-5|TRBV28
CASRVGGSNQPQHF
TGTGCCAGCAGGGTAGGAGGTAGCAATCAGCCCCAGCATTTT
>NA|once|TRBJ2-1|TRBV7-9
CASSFSGNEQFF
TGTGCCAGCAGCTTTTCCGGGAATGAGCAGTTCTTC
>NA|NA|TRBJ2-7|TRBV5-1
CASRSLYEQYF
TGCGCCAGCAGGTCTCTCTACGAGCAGTACTTC
>NA|NA|TRBJ1-1|TRBV6-2/TRBV6-3
CASSHQGAEAFF
TGTGCCAGCAGTCACCAAGGGGCTGAAGCTTTCTTT
>NA|NA|TRBJ2-7|TRBV7-6
CASSLAHGPTYEQYF
TGTGCCAGCAGCTTAGCACATGGGCCTACCTACGAGCAGTACTTC